The TCR beta chain described here comes from a study of cytomegalovirus exposure and HLA in healthy donors. Overall study results and limits: Per a prior analysis, the majority of TCR beta V segments were productive roughly 87% or roughly 30% of the time. Rare TCR sequences predominated, though certain public TCRs were found in many donors. Likely technical artifact: a cluster of highly shared sequence variants.

Regarding this clone: Antigen: not known.

Researchers ran the PCR with 60 Vbeta and 13 Jbeta primers. Repertoires were generated with immunoSEQ multiplex PCR, while TCRdb's copy carries only in-frame clones and drops some. This repertoire shows 130,000 or so clones, approximately 78% found once; its top ten account for just over 8%. The sequenced sample was PBMCs. The source of this sequence is a woman aged 45-59 years in good health and CMV-seropositive.

CDR3 sequence reads: CASSLGTVGLGFSGYTF. CDR3 nucleotides: TGTGCCAGCAGCTTGGGGACAGTAGGTCTCGGGTTTAGCGGCTACACCTTC. The chain is built from TRBV5-6 and TRBJ1-2; weak D call: TRBD1 (6 bases). Germline CDR1 and CDR2: SGHDT and YYEEEE. This CDR3 contains 17 residues. V lost 0 bases and J 8 bases, leaving 23 bases between the germline ends. Supplemented by reference TRBV5-6 and TRBJ1-2, the full variable domain reads DAGVTQSPTHLIKTRGQQVTLRCSPKSGHDTVSWYQQALGQGPQFIFQYYEEEERQRGNFPDRFSGHQFPNYSSELNVNALLLGDSALYLCASSLGTVGLGFSGYTFGSGTRLTVV.